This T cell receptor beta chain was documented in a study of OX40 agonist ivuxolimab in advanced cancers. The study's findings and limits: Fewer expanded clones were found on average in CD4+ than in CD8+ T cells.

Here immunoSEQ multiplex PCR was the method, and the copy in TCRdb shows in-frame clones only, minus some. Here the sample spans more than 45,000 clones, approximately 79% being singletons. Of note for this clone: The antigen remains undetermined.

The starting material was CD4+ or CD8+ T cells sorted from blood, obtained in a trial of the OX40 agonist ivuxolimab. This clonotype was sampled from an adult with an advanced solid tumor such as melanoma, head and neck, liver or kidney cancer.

CDR3 in DNA: TGTGCCAGCAGCCCGGACACCCCTTCCTACGAGCAGTACTTC. It codes for CASSPDTPSYEQYF. The chain employs TRBV7-3 and TRBJ2-7; maybe TRBD1 (5 bases). Trimming shortened V by 5 bases and J by 1 base, and 12 bases separated the two germline ends. The germline gives CDR1 SGHTA, CDR2 FQGTGA. This CDR3 has 14 amino acids.